This entry features one T cell receptor (beta chain) sequence. The antigen is not known. The sample is drawn from a study of blood T cell dynamics during melanoma immunotherapy. Study background: Standard first-line treatment here was pembrolizumab or nivolumab plus ipilimumab in metastatic melanoma. Study results and limitations: The study could not tell melanoma-specific clones from general immune activation. At W3, later disease-control patients showed bifurcated PBMC repertoire changes, unlike progressors.

Every bulk PBMC sample received the same 350 ng of DNA. Sequencing was performed with immunoSEQ multiplex PCR; in TCRdb, only in-frame clones are kept and a portion is missing. Of around 10,000 clones listed, around four fifths are singletons. The time point denotes: pre-treatment baseline. Germline CDR1 and CDR2: MNHNS and SASEGT. CDR3 size: 15 residues. Trimming at V came to 5 bases and at J to 6 bases, leaving 9 bases not matched to a gene. The sequencing here drew on blood, taken from a patient treated with checkpoint blockade. J is TRBJ1-2 and V is TRBV6-1; 10 bases are shared with TRBD1. The receptor was isolated from a human donor with melanoma. This CDR3 reads CASSNPPGTGDGYTF. As DNA, the CDR3 is TGTGCCAGCAGTAACCCACCCGGGACAGGGGATGGCTACACCTTC.